This passage covers 18 T cell receptor beta chains from one sample sequenced in a study of CD8+ T cells in alopecia areata. Noted treatment: oral pan-JAK inhibitor, 5-10 mg twice daily. cDNA serving as the sequencing template came from extracted, reverse transcribed RNA. TCRdb's table, derived via immunoSEQ multiplex PCR, lists solely in-frame clones and lacks some. The sample yields over 100,000 clones, about 50% seen once. This specimen consisted of CD4+ T cells sorted from blood, obtained at week 4, from a patient treated with tofacitinib. These TCRs come from a human donor with alopecia areata.

Here the CDR3 reads CASSYKGQPYNEQFF. The CDR3 bases are TGTGCCAGCAGTTACAAGGGACAGCCTTACAATGAGCAGTTCTTC. The chain combines TRBV6-5 with TRBJ2-1, with 7 bases matching TRBD1. The germline CDR1 and CDR2 sequences are MNHEY and SVGAGI. Trimming took 2 bases from V and 4 from J; bases not matched to a gene: 5. The CDR3 length is 15 residues.

This chain links TRBV6-5 with TRBJ1-1; D gene unclear. The CDR3 has 16 residues. CDR1 is MNHEY, CDR2 SVGAGI, per germline. V was clipped by 0 bases and J by 11 bases, with 22 bases between them. The CDR3 protein is CASSYSVPGPGVSAFF. CDR3 coding DNA: TGTGCCAGCAGTTACTCGGTCCCGGGCCCCGGAGTGAGCGCTTTCTTT.

The J gene is TRBJ2-5, the V gene TRBV5-6; the match to TRBD2 covers 12 bases. The CDR3 consists of 15 residues. Germline V gene data show CDR1 as SGHDT and CDR2 as YYEEEE. Unmatched junction bases numbered 3, after V lost 2 bases and J lost 4 bases. CDR3 sequence reads: CASSFWGLAGETQYF. Written as DNA, the CDR3 is TGTGCCAGCAGCTTTTGGGGACTAGCGGGAGAGACCCAGTACTTC. Looking up the rest from reference TRBV5-6 and TRBJ2-5 gives the full variable domain: DAGVTQSPTHLIKTRGQQVTLRCSPKSGHDTVSWYQQALGQGPQFIFQYYEEEERQRGNFPDRFSGHQFPNYSSELNVNALLLGDSALYLCASSFWGLAGETQYFGPGTRLLVL.

This sequence joins TRBV29-1 and TRBJ1-1; 9 nucleotides agree with TRBD1. Germline trimming cut 6 bases from V and 4 bases from J; bases unmatched to any gene: 6. This CDR3 comprises 13 residues. Germline CDR1 SQVTM, CDR2 ANQGSEA. CDR3 DNA: TGCAGCGTCTCGGGACAGGGCGGCACTGAAGCTTTCTTT. Translation gives CSVSGQGGTEAFF.

The chain carries TRBV2 and TRBJ2-3; D unclear. The CDR3 length is 14 residues. Germline lookup yields CDR1 SNHLY and CDR2 FYNNEI. V lost 4 bases and J lost 2, with 10 bases in between. The CDR3 reads CASSGEGATDTQYF. CDR3 coding DNA: TGTGCCAGCAGTGGTGAAGGAGCCACAGATACGCAGTATTTT.

The chain carries TRBV6-1 and TRBJ2-7; 10 nucleotides agree with TRBD1. This CDR3 spans 14 amino acids. V lost 8 bases to trimming and J lost 7 bases; unmatched junction nucleotides: 11. In germline, CDR1 is MNHNS, CDR2 SASEGT. In DNA, the CDR3 is TGTGCCAGCGCTCTTGGGACAGGGGTCGAAGAGCAGTACTTC. It is translated as CASALGTGVEEQYF.

This rearrangement joins TRBV25-1 to TRBJ1-5; TRBD1 matches at 9 bases. The ends lost 5 bases at V and 4 bases at J; junction bases unmatched: 3. Germline CDR1 MGHDK, CDR2 SYGVNS. This CDR3 contains 14 residues. The CDR3 DNA reads TGTGCCAGCAGTCACGGACAGGGGAATCAGCCCCAGCATTTT. Translated, it gives CASSHGQGNQPQHF.

This chain joins TRBV18 and TRBJ1-4; 7 bases fit TRBD1. V lost 3 bases and J lost 7; bases outside the gene matches: 2. The CDR3 is 13 residues long. Looked up from germline, CDR1 is KGHSH and CDR2 is LQKENI. Here the CDR3 reads CASSPGQTEKLFF. The CDR3 DNA sequence: TGTGCCAGCTCACCGGGACAGACTGAAAAACTGTTTTTT.

This clone was picked up a small number of times. The chain employs TRBV29-1 and TRBJ2-3, with TRBD1 as a possible D gene (6 bases). The V and J ends lost 4 bases and 6 bases respectively, with 23 bases between them. Germline loops: CDR1 SQVTM, CDR2 ANQGSEA. The CDR3 has 16 amino acids. CDR3 region: CSVAGTQVLGRDTQYF. In DNA, the CDR3 is TGCAGCGTTGCTGGGACACAGGTCTTAGGAAGGGATACGCAGTATTTT.

V and J are TRBV30 and TRBJ2-5, with unresolved D. CDR1 and CDR2 from the germline V gene are GTSNPN and SVGIG (reference sequence). Trimming removed 2 bases at V and 3 bases at J, with 10 bases between. The CDR3 has 13 amino acids. The CDR3 here is CAWSTSTEETQYF. The CDR3 DNA reads TGTGCCTGGAGTACGTCTACCGAAGAGACCCAGTACTTC.

V is TRBV2 and J is TRBJ2-1, with 11 nucleotides matching TRBD2. Germline V CDR1 and CDR2: SNHLY, FYNNEI. The CDR3 runs to 15 residues. Germline trimming cut 2 bases from V and 5 bases from J; bases unmatched to any gene: 2. CDR3 in amino acids: CASSETSGGHNEQFF. The DNA of the CDR3 is TGTGCCAGCAGTGAAACTAGCGGGGGACACAATGAGCAGTTCTTC.

This chain connects TRBV29-1 to TRBJ2-3; D not resolved. CDR1 is SQVTM, CDR2 ANQGSEA, per germline. V shed 2 bases and J shed 3 bases, with 12 bases lying between them. The length of the CDR3 is 14 residues. The DNA of the CDR3 is TGCAGCGTTGAAAAACGGGTGGGGACAGATACGCAGTATTTT. Encoded protein: CSVEKRVGTDTQYF.

This clone was seen a few times. The chain carries TRBV30 and TRBJ1-2; TRBD1 might be the D (6 bases). Trimming stripped 0 bases from V and 7 bases from J, with 12 bases between. The length of the CDR3 is 13 residues. CDR1 and CDR2 from the germline V gene are GTSNPN and SVGIG (reference sequence). The CDR3 DNA reads as TGTGCCTGGAGTGTACGTACAGGGCTTGGCTACACCTTC. Encoded protein: CAWSVRTGLGYTF.

The CDR3 loop is CASSRQEVSSYNSPLHF. In nucleotides, the CDR3 is TGCGCCAGCAGCCGACAGGAGGTTAGCTCCTATAATTCACCCCTCCACTTT. The rearrangement uses TRBV5-1 and TRBJ1-6; the D gene is possibly TRBD1 (6 bases). The CDR3 length is 17 residues. V lost 4 bases and J 0 bases, leaving 14 bases between the germline ends. CDR1 SGHRS and CDR2 YFSETQ come from the germline V gene.

The chain carries TRBV29-1 and TRBJ1-1; D not certain. V dropped 4 bases and J dropped 0 bases, with 9 bases sitting between them. Germline V gives CDR1 SQVTM, CDR2 ANQGSEA. This CDR3 spans 13 amino acids. CDR3 protein: CSVVDILNTEAFF. CDR3 coding DNA: TGCAGCGTTGTTGACATCTTGAACACTGAAGCTTTCTTT.

This chain joins TRBV6-5 and TRBJ1-2, with 9 bases matching TRBD1. The germline gives CDR1 MNHEY, CDR2 SVGAGI. Germline trimming cut 6 bases from V and 6 bases from J; bases unmatched to any gene: 2. The CDR3 has 12 amino acids. For the CDR3, the DNA is TGTGCCAGCAGCGGGACAGGGAATGGCTACACCTTC. As protein: CASSGTGNGYTF.

The CDR3 coding sequence is TGCGCCAGCAGCTTGGCGGGGACTAGCTCCTACAATGAGCAGTTCTTC. Translating gives CASSLAGTSSYNEQFF. This chain joins TRBV5-1 and TRBJ2-1; 8 bases align to TRBD2. This CDR3 region has 16 residues. The V and J ends lost 0 bases and 0 bases, in that order; junction bases with no gene match: 2. Per the germline V gene, CDR1 is SGHRS and CDR2 is YFSETQ.

The chain recombines TRBV11-2 with TRBJ2-1; 9 bases agree with TRBD1. Germline lookup yields CDR1 SGHAT and CDR2 FQNNGV. This CDR3 is built from 15 residues. With 5 bases clipped from V and 0 bases from J, the junction kept 2 bases outside the gene matches. The CDR3 coding sequence is TGTGCCAGCAGCCTGACAGGGGGCTCCTACAATGAGCAGTTCTTC. Translated, it gives CASSLTGGSYNEQFF.